What follows are 26 T cell receptor beta chains derived from one specimen sequenced in a study of blood T cells in healthy people across ages. Through a sample-barcoded 5' primer and a J-beta primer mix, a second PCR was run for roughly 7 to 11 cycles. TCRdb recomputed calls from the 5' RACE reads with MiXCR, one row per CDR3 protein. The sample shows hundreds of thousands of distinct CDR3 sequences, about 56% of them seen only once. Sequences were obtained from blood. Every receptor here comes from a man aged 40-49 years in good health.

The chain uses TRBV7-2 and TRBJ2-4; 8 nucleotides match TRBD1. V was pared by 0 bases and J by 5 bases, with 15 bases of the junction left unmatched. Germline V lookup: CDR1 SGHTA, CDR2 FQGNSA. CDR3 length: 19 residues. This CDR3 reads CASSLARVTGGFRENIQYF. CDR3 DNA sequence: TGTGCCAGCAGCTTAGCCAGGGTCACAGGGGGTTTTAGGGAAAACATTCAGTACTTC.

The V gene is TRBV9, the J gene TRBJ2-3, with a possible D match to TRBD1 (6 bases). In germline, CDR1 is SGDLS, CDR2 YYNGEE. V lost 0 bases, J lost 0 bases, and 11 bases lay in between. The CDR3 loop spans 16 amino acids. CDR3 protein: CASSVAGVTSTDTQYF. The CDR3 coding sequence is TGTGCCAGCAGCGTAGCAGGGGTGACTAGCACAGATACGCAGTATTTT.

This clonotype was picked up a small number of times. This chain links TRBV4-2 with TRBJ2-4; 9 nucleotides align to TRBD2. The CDR3 is made up of 17 amino acids. Germline V gene lookup returns CDR1 LGHNA and CDR2 YNFKEQ. V shed 1 base and J 0 bases; nucleotides not matched to a gene: 4. CDR3 protein: CASSQGREGLAKNIQYF. The DNA for the CDR3 is TGTGCCAGCAGCCAAGGGCGGGAGGGACTAGCCAAAAACATTCAGTACTTC.

This chain joins TRBV6-5 and TRBJ2-7, with TRBD2 matching 8 bases. The CDR3 loop spans 14 amino acids. CDR1 and CDR2 (germline): MNHEY, SVGAGI. Unmatched junction bases numbered 10, after V lost 11 bases and J lost 1 base. The CDR3 sequence is CAARPERGSYEQYF. Written as DNA, the CDR3 is TGTGCCGCCCGACCTGAGCGGGGGTCCTACGAGCAGTACTTC.

V usage is TRBV28 and J usage is TRBJ2-1, with 10 bases identical to TRBD1. This CDR3 spans 14 amino acids. V dropped 5 bases and J dropped 13; count of bases not matched to a gene: 11. Germline V lookup: CDR1 MDHEN, CDR2 SYDVKM. This CDR3 is CASSPSDRGRGQFF. In DNA, the CDR3 is TGTGCCAGCAGTCCATCCGACAGGGGGCGCGGTCAGTTCTTC.

This clonotype has a handful of counts. The chain joins TRBV4-3 to TRBJ1-6; D not resolved. Per germline, CDR1 LGHNA and CDR2 YSLEER. The CDR3 runs to 12 residues. Trimming stripped 0 bases from V and 14 bases from J, with 8 bases between. CDR3 DNA: TGCGCCAGCAGCCAAGAGGAGGGTGCCCTCCACTTT. Translating it yields CASSQEEGALHF.

V and J are TRBV5-1 and TRBJ2-5; TRBD2 matches at 9 bases. The CDR3 runs 14 residues. Per the germline V gene, CDR1 is SGHRS and CDR2 is YFSETQ. J lost 3 bases, V lost 4 bases, and 4 bases had no gene match. The CDR3 DNA reads as TGCGCCAGCAGCATTAGCGGGAGTAAAGAGACCCAGTACTTC. Its protein is CASSISGSKETQYF. Combining the CDR3 with reference TRBV5-1 and TRBJ2-5 gives the whole variable domain KAGVTQTPRYLIKTRGQQVTLSCSPISGHRSVSWYQQTPGQGLQFLFEYFSETQRNKGNFPGRFSGRQFSNSRSEMNVSTLELGDSALYLCASSISGSKETQYFGPGTRLLVL.

This clonotype has only a few counts. The chain joins TRBV7-8 to TRBJ2-4; maybe TRBD2 (7 bases). The germline CDR1 and CDR2 sequences are SGHVS and FQNEAQ. The ends were cut back, 1 base at V and 5 bases at J, with 18 bases in the middle. This CDR3 is 17 amino acids long. The CDR3 DNA follows: TGTGCCAGCAGCTTAGAAAGGGGGGGACGGCTTCAAAACATTCAGTACTTC. Protein sequence: CASSLERGGRLQNIQYF. Full variable domain (missing parts from reference TRBV7-8 and TRBJ2-4): GAGVSQSPRYKVAKRGQDVALRCDPISGHVSLFWYQQALGQGPEFLTYFQNEAQLDKSGLPSDRFFAERPEGSVSTLKIQRTQQEDSAVYLCASSLERGGRLQNIQYFGAGTRLSVL.

The chain recombines TRBV6-5 with TRBJ2-5; 8 bases align to TRBD1. The CDR3 has 13 residues. Germline V gives CDR1 MNHEY, CDR2 SVGAGI. V was pared by 6 bases and J by 11 bases, with 11 bases of the junction left unmatched. CDR3 amino acids: CASSPDRADGQYF. The CDR3 DNA is TGTGCCAGCAGCCCGGACAGGGCGGACGGGCAGTACTTC.

This chain uses TRBV7-2 with TRBJ1-6; perhaps TRBD1 as D (5 bases). The germline V gene encodes CDR1 SGHTA and CDR2 FQGNSA. This CDR3 is built from 18 residues. V lost 1 base and J 0 bases, leaving 13 bases between the germline ends. The CDR3, as DNA: TGTGCCAGCAGCTTAGAAGGGGTCCCAAGCTCCTATAATTCACCCCTCCACTTT. It translates to CASSLEGVPSSYNSPLHF.

This clonotype was counted a few times. V and J are TRBV6-2 or TRBV6-3 and TRBJ2-5; possible D gene TRBD1, 5 bases. Trimming stripped 2 bases from V and 2 bases from J, with 12 bases between. Germline CDR1 MNHEY, CDR2 SVGEGT. This CDR3 spans 15 amino acids. Here the CDR3 DNA reads TGTGCCAGCAGTTACGATTTGGGGCTTCAAGAGACCCAGTACTTC. As protein: CASSYDLGLQETQYF.

At least ten counts were recorded for this clonotype. The chain joins TRBV20-1 to TRBJ1-1, with D uncertain. Germline-derived CDR1 and CDR2 are DFQATT and SNEGSKA (reference sequence). The V end lost 3 bases, the J end lost 10 bases, and 15 bases lay between the germline ends. CDR3 length: 12 amino acids. CDR3 in amino acids: CSARDGPVIAFF. In DNA form, the CDR3 reads TGCAGTGCTAGGGACGGCCCAGTAATAGCTTTCTTT.

The V and J genes are TRBV3-1 and TRBJ1-6; the D is unclear. CDR1 LGHDT and CDR2 YNNKEL come from the germline V gene (reference sequence). The CDR3 length is 13 residues. Trimming left V 6 bases short and J 9 bases short, with 12 bases between. CDR3 in amino acids: CASSSLTASPLHF. The CDR3 bases are TGTGCCAGCAGTTCATTGACCGCTTCACCCCTCCACTTT. Full variable domain (remainder filled in from reference TRBV3-1 and TRBJ1-6): DTAVSQTPKYLVTQMGNDKSIKCEQNLGHDTMYWYKQDSKKFLKIMFSYNNKELIINETVPNRFSPKSPDKAHLNLHINSLELGDSAVYFCASSSLTASPLHFGNGTRLTVT.

This clonotype was seen repeatedly, ten times or more. This rearrangement joins TRBV27 to TRBJ1-2; 12 positions agree with TRBD1. V shed 6 bases, J shed 6 bases, and the junction held 2 bases outside the gene matches. The CDR3 consists of 13 residues. The germline V gene encodes CDR1 MNHEY and CDR2 SMNVEV (reference sequence). CDR3 bases: TGTGCCAGCAGGGGGACAGGGGGCGATGGCTACACCTTC. This codes for CASRGTGGDGYTF.

This clonotype was observed a handful of times. V and J are TRBV5-1 and TRBJ2-7; 10 positions match TRBD1. Germline V lookup: CDR1 SGHRS, CDR2 YFSETQ. Germline trimming cut 4 bases from V and 5 bases from J; bases unmatched to any gene: 3. CDR3 length: 13 residues. CDR3 nucleotide sequence: TGCGCCAGCAGCGGCGGACAGGGGGACGAGCAGTACTTC. Its protein is CASSGGQGDEQYF.

This clonotype was observed a handful of times. V is TRBV7-9 and J is TRBJ2-3, with TRBD2 matching over 16 bases. This CDR3 has 18 amino acids. Germline V gene lookup returns CDR1 SEHNR and CDR2 FQNEAQ (reference sequence). V lost 5 bases and J lost 3; bases outside the gene matches: 8. Here the CDR3 reads CASSPPGLAGGNTDTQYF. Here the CDR3 DNA reads TGTGCCAGCAGCCCTCCGGGACTAGCGGGAGGGAATACAGATACGCAGTATTTT.

The rearrangement joins TRBV28 to TRBJ1-2, with D possibly being TRBD1 (5 bases). V gave up 2 bases and J gave up 3 bases, with 10 bases separating them. Germline V CDR1 and CDR2: MDHEN, SYDVKM. The CDR3 is made up of 14 amino acids. CDR3 nucleotides: TGTGCCAGCAGTTTACGGGGGGGATACTATGGCTACACCTTC. Translating gives CASSLRGGYYGYTF.

This clonotype was detected a few times. The rearrangement links TRBV19 to TRBJ2-5; D may be TRBD2 (5 bases). The germline CDR1 and CDR2 sequences are LNHDA and SQIVND (reference sequence). Trimming stripped 5 bases from V and 7 bases from J, with 11 bases between. The CDR3 loop spans 12 amino acids. CDR3 nucleotides: TGTGCCAGTAGTCTAGGAGCGGCGACCCAGTACTTC. This gives the protein CASSLGAATQYF. Full variable domain (rest looked up from reference TRBV19 and TRBJ2-5): DGGITQSPKYLFRKEGQNVTLSCEQNLNHDAMYWYRQDPGQGLRLIYYSQIVNDFQKGDIAEGYSVSREKKESFPLTVTSAQKNPTAFYLCASSLGAATQYFGPGTRLLVL.

Only a few counts were recorded for this clonotype. The V gene is TRBV12-3 or TRBV12-4, the J gene TRBJ1-6; 7 bases align to TRBD1. The CDR3 spans 14 residues. J gave up 7 bases and V 1 base, and 1 base lay outside the gene matches. CDR3 region: CASSLETGNSPLHF. The CDR3 DNA is TGTGCCAGCAGTTTAGAGACAGGGAATTCACCCCTCCACTTT.

J is TRBJ1-2 and V is TRBV9; D gene ambiguous. Germline loops: CDR1 SGDLS, CDR2 YYNGEE. The ends were cut back, 4 bases at V and 4 bases at J, with 11 bases in the middle. This CDR3 has 13 amino acids. The CDR3 nucleotides read TGTGCCAGCAGCACCCAAGATCGCTATGGCTACACCTTC. It codes for CASSTQDRYGYTF.

The genes are TRBV24-1 and TRBJ2-5, with D tentatively TRBD2 (6 bases). Germline CDR1 reads KGHDR; CDR2 reads SFDVKD. The ends were cut back, 5 bases at V and 0 bases at J, with 24 bases in the middle. This CDR3 spans 19 amino acids. The CDR3 sequence is CATSGRSTRGRGYQETQYF. CDR3 bases: TGTGCCACCAGTGGAAGGTCAACGAGGGGTCGGGGGTACCAAGAGACCCAGTACTTC.

This clonotype was recorded a few times. The chain employs TRBV20-1 and TRBJ2-5; 7 nucleotides align to TRBD2. The CDR3 extends over 12 amino acids. The germline gives CDR1 DFQATT, CDR2 SNEGSKA (reference sequence). Losses at the gene ends were 6 bases for V and 5 bases for J; bases not matched to a gene: 6. The CDR3 DNA is TGCAGTGCGGACGGACTAGACGAGACCCAGTACTTC. Protein sequence: CSADGLDETQYF.

This chain uses TRBV7-2 with TRBJ2-6; 7 bases align to TRBD2. From germline, CDR1 is SGHTA and CDR2 FQGNSA. This CDR3 has 18 residues. J lost 2 bases, V lost 2 bases, and 9 bases had no gene match. CDR3 nucleotide sequence: TGTGCCAGCAGCTTAATCGCGGGAGTGCAGACTGGGGCCAACGTCCTGACTTTC. Residues: CASSLIAGVQTGANVLTF.

This chain joins TRBV6-6 and TRBJ2-3; 7 bases map to TRBD2. Germline-derived CDR1 and CDR2 are MNHNY and SVGAGI (reference sequence). The CDR3 has 16 residues. V gave up 5 bases and J gave up 0 bases; unmatched junction bases: 8. In nucleotides, the CDR3 is TGTGCCAGCAGTCCCCCGGGGGGACTAAGCACAGATACGCAGTATTTT. It yields the protein CASSPPGGLSTDTQYF.

The V gene is TRBV12-5, the J gene TRBJ2-6; TRBD1 aligns across 7 bases. The CDR3 consists of 17 residues. V was clipped by 5 bases and J by 0 bases; unmatched bases: 7. Germline V gene lookup returns CDR1 LGHNT and CDR2 FRNRAP. The CDR3 DNA sequence: TGTGCTAGTGGTCCCGGACAGGTTCACTCTGGGGCCAACGTCCTGACTTTC. This translates into CASGPGQVHSGANVLTF.

This clonotype was seen at least ten times. The chain employs TRBV6-5 and TRBJ2-7; the D is unclear. Trimming shortened V by 0 bases and J by 3 bases, and 9 bases separated the two germline ends. Germline V lookup: CDR1 MNHEY, CDR2 SVGAGI. The CDR3 consists of 14 residues. The CDR3 reads CASSYSGRVYEQYF. In DNA form, the CDR3 reads TGTGCCAGCAGTTACTCGGGCCGGGTCTACGAGCAGTACTTC.